Listed here are 25 T cell receptor beta chains from one sample, sequenced in a study of shared clonotypes between healthy human individuals. Method: immunoSEQ multiplex PCR; TCRdb's copy keeps in-frame clones and lacks some. The table includes roughly 490,000 clones, 60% to 85% detected once. Sequenced sample: PBMCs. Receptors originate from a woman aged 40 to 50 in good health. Some clones in this sample may be carry-over from other donors' samples.

The chain links TRBV27 to TRBJ2-7; D is undetermined. Trimming took 6 bases from V and 3 from J, leaving 15 bases between them. This CDR3 is built from 14 residues. CDR1 and CDR2 (germline): MNHEY, SMNVEV (reference sequence). Here the CDR3 DNA reads TGTGCCAGCAGCCGTAGGGAAGATATCTACGAGCAGTACTTC. This codes for CASSRREDIYEQYF.

This clone was found a few times. CDR3 in amino acids: CASRSRTLRFEQFF. The CDR3 DNA sequence: TGTGCCAGCCGATCTCGGACTCTTCGGTTTGAGCAGTTCTTC. The gene calls are TRBV7-9 and TRBJ2-1; TRBD2 is a possible D gene (5 bases). The CDR3 has 14 residues. V was pared by 8 bases and J by 9 bases, with 20 bases between. Germline CDR1 is SEHNR and CDR2 is FQNEAQ (reference sequence).

This chain joins TRBV7-9 and TRBJ2-7; 11 bases are shared with TRBD2. Germline-derived CDR1 and CDR2 are SEHNR and FQNEAQ (reference sequence). The J segment lost 3 bases and the V segment lost 2 bases, leaving 3 bases of the junction unmatched. This CDR3 spans 15 amino acids. CDR3 nucleotide sequence: TGTGCCAGCAGCTTAATCACTAGCGGGAGCTACGAGCAGTACTTC. As protein: CASSLITSGSYEQYF.

The chain joins TRBV29-1 to TRBJ1-1, with 8 nucleotides matching TRBD1. V was clipped by 7 bases and J by 0 bases; unmatched bases: 10. Germline loops: CDR1 SQVTM, CDR2 ANQGSEA. The CDR3 consists of 15 residues. The CDR3 reads CSAAGTGNVNTEAFF. In DNA form, the CDR3 reads TGCAGCGCTGCCGGGACAGGTAACGTGAACACTGAAGCTTTCTTT. Full variable domain (rest looked up from reference TRBV29-1 and TRBJ1-1): SAVISQKPSRDICQRGTSLTIQCQVDSQVTMMFWYRQQPGQSLTLIATANQGSEATYESGFVIDKFPISRPNLTFSTLTVSNMSPEDSSIYLCSAAGTGNVNTEAFFGQGTRLTVV.

The V and J genes are TRBV28 and TRBJ2-1, with D unresolved. The CDR3 consists of 16 residues. The V end lost 2 bases, the J end lost 0 bases, and 11 bases lay between the germline ends. Germline V gives CDR1 MDHEN, CDR2 SYDVKM. The CDR3 DNA reads as TGTGCCAGCAGTTTAGTGGCCGCAACCTCCTACAATGAGCAGTTCTTC. Its translation is CASSLVAATSYNEQFF. Using reference TRBV28 and TRBJ2-1 for the parts outside the CDR3, the full variable domain is DVKVTQSSRYLVKRTGEKVFLECVQDMDHENMFWYRQDPGLGLRLIYFSYDVKMKEKGDIPEGYSVSREKKERFSLILESASTNQTSMYLCASSLVAATSYNEQFFGPGTRLTVL.

Points on this clone: Additional DNA sequences in this sample encode the identical CDR3. The chain carries TRBV27 and TRBJ2-7; D gene ambiguous. Deletions cut 6 bases from V and 0 bases from J, with 6 bases between. Germline V gives CDR1 MNHEY, CDR2 SMNVEV (reference sequence). The CDR3 has 12 amino acids. CDR3 bases: TGTGCCAGCAGCCCTAGCTCCTACGAGCAGTACTTC. Protein: CASSPSSYEQYF.

The chain uses TRBV4-1 and TRBJ2-6; 7 positions match TRBD1. CDR1 is MGHRA, CDR2 YSYEKL, per germline. The CDR3 covers 15 residues. V shed 2 bases, J shed 3 bases, and the junction held 1 base outside the gene matches. The CDR3 nucleotides read TGCGCCAGCAGCCAAAGGGGGCTTGGGGCCAACGTCCTGACTTTC. Its protein is CASSQRGLGANVLTF.

Only one count was recorded for this clone. V is TRBV2 and J is TRBJ2-2; possible D gene TRBD2, 6 bases. The CDR3 consists of 17 residues. V lost 5 bases and J lost 0, with 16 bases in between. In germline, CDR1 is SNHLY, CDR2 FYNNEI. CDR3 loop: CASSLLQAGTNTGELFF. DNA for the CDR3: TGTGCCAGCAGTCTTCTACAGGCGGGGACGAACACCGGGGAGCTGTTTTTT. The entire variable domain, with the rest obtained from reference TRBV2 and TRBJ2-2, is as follows: EPEVTQTPSHQVTQMGQEVILRCVPISNHLYFYWYRQILGQKVEFLVSFYNNEISEKSEIFDDQFSVERPDGSNFTLKIRSTKLEDSAMYFCASSLLQAGTNTGELFFGEGSRLTVL.

The CDR3 is CASSSGGLASGELFF. The CDR3 DNA reads as TGTGCCAGCAGCTCCGGGGGACTAGCATCCGGGGAGCTGTTTTTT. This sequence joins TRBV7-9 and TRBJ2-2, with TRBD2 matching 9 bases. This CDR3 is built from 15 residues. CDR1 is SEHNR, CDR2 FQNEAQ, per germline (reference sequence). V shed 4 bases, J shed 6 bases, and the junction held 6 bases outside the gene matches.

Only a few counts were recorded for this clone. V and J are TRBV9 and TRBJ1-1; D gene ambiguous. Germline values: CDR1 SGDLS, CDR2 YYNGEE. Between the trimmed V and J ends, which lost 3 bases and 1 base, there was a span of 13 bases. The CDR3 covers 15 residues. The CDR3 loop reads CASSGGLFENTEAFF. CDR3 nucleotide sequence: TGTGCCAGCAGCGGAGGACTCTTCGAGAACACTGAAGCTTTCTTT.

This clone was seen only a few times. The V call is TRBV7-2, the J call TRBJ2-5; 15 bases are shared with TRBD2. CDR3 length: 14 residues. V was clipped by 5 bases and J by 9 bases; unmatched bases: 4. CDR1 and CDR2 from the germline V gene are SGHTA and FQGNSA. The CDR3 sequence is CASSPGLAGGAQYF. The DNA for the CDR3 is TGTGCCAGCAGCCCCGGACTAGCGGGAGGGGCCCAGTACTTC.

V usage is TRBV6-6 and J usage is TRBJ1-4; the D gene is possibly TRBD1 (5 bases). The CDR3 runs 15 residues. Germline V gene lookup returns CDR1 MNHNY and CDR2 SVGAGI (reference sequence). Trimming cost V 2 bases and J 3 bases, with 10 bases left between them. CDR3 region: CASSYVGDANEKLFF. The CDR3 DNA reads as TGTGCCAGCAGTTACGTAGGGGACGCTAATGAAAAACTGTTTTTT.

This rearrangement joins TRBV5-1 to TRBJ2-2, with 11 bases identical to TRBD2. The trim removed 7 bases at V and 3 bases at J, leaving 2 bases unmatched. The CDR3 has 14 amino acids. Per the germline V gene, CDR1 is SGHRS and CDR2 is YFSETQ. The CDR3, as DNA: TGCGCCAGCCAGGGACTAGCGGACACCGGGGAGCTGTTTTTT. Its translation: CASQGLADTGELFF.

The V and J genes are TRBV18 and TRBJ2-1; 9 bases agree with TRBD2. CDR1 KGHSH and CDR2 LQKENI come from the germline V gene. The CDR3 is 16 residues long. V lost 3 bases, J lost 6 bases, and 9 bases stayed unmatched. CDR3 nucleotides: TGTGCCAGCTCACCTGCTCGGCGGGAGGGATTCAATGAGCAGTTCTTC. It codes for CASSPARREGFNEQFF.

The chain recombines TRBV5-1 with TRBJ2-2, with TRBD2 identical over 8 bases. Germline V gene data show CDR1 as SGHRS and CDR2 as YFSETQ. The CDR3 is 17 amino acids. V trimming: 3 bases; J trimming: 2 bases; junction bases outside the gene matches: 9. The CDR3 here is CASSYLPGGTNTGELFF. CDR3 coding DNA: TGCGCCAGCAGCTACCTCCCGGGGGGGACTAACACCGGGGAGCTGTTTTTT.

This clone was seen just once. The genes are TRBV23-1 and TRBJ2-7; D is ambiguous. TRBV23-1 is known as an ORF, though its function is uncertain. V was trimmed by 0 bases and J by 4 bases, leaving 10 bases between them. There are 14 residues in the CDR3. CDR3 coding DNA: TGCGCCAGCAGTCAATCGGATCGCAGTTACGAGCAGTACTTC. As protein: CASSQSDRSYEQYF.

This clone was found once. The rearrangement links TRBV5-4 to TRBJ2-7; TRBD2 matches at 11 bases. Trimming removed 3 bases from V and 2 bases from J; junction bases left unmatched: 4. CDR1 SGHNT and CDR2 YYREEE come from the germline V gene (reference sequence). This CDR3 is built from 15 residues. The CDR3 is CASSSGTSGPYEQYF. The DNA of the CDR3 is TGTGCCAGCAGCTCGGGGACTAGCGGACCCTACGAGCAGTACTTC.

Turning to this clone: Within the sample, other DNA sequences also encode this same CDR3. The chain recombines TRBV30 with TRBJ1-3; D is undetermined. The CDR3 has 13 amino acids. Trimming took off 0 bases at V and 1 base at J, with 4 bases between the two ends. The germline V gene encodes CDR1 GTSNPN and CDR2 SVGIG (reference sequence). CDR3 sequence (DNA): TGTGCCTGGAGTGTAGGTTCTGGAAACACCATATATTTT. This sequence encodes CAWSVGSGNTIYF.

CDR3 coding DNA: TGCGCCAGCAGCCAAGATCGTCCAGGATACTACGAGCAGTACTTC. Translating gives CASSQDRPGYYEQYF. This chain uses TRBV4-1 with TRBJ2-7; D is ambiguous. The CDR3 loop spans 15 amino acids. Trimming removed 0 bases at V and 3 bases at J, with 12 bases between. Germline assignment: CDR1 MGHRA and CDR2 YSYEKL.

The rearrangement joins TRBV28 to TRBJ1-4; D possibly corresponds to TRBD1 (6 bases). The CDR3 loop spans 13 amino acids. Germline V gene lookup returns CDR1 MDHEN and CDR2 SYDVKM. V gave up 9 bases and J gave up 3 bases, with 11 bases separating them. DNA for the CDR3: TGTGCCAGTAAGGGGGTGGCTAATGAAAAACTGTTTTTT. Its translation: CASKGVANEKLFF. Filled out from reference TRBV28 and TRBJ1-4, the complete variable domain reads DVKVTQSSRYLVKRTGEKVFLECVQDMDHENMFWYRQDPGLGLRLIYFSYDVKMKEKGDIPEGYSVSREKKERFSLILESASTNQTSMYLCASKGVANEKLFFGSGTQLSVL.

This chain connects TRBV10-1 to TRBJ2-3; D assignment may be TRBD1 or TRBD2 (5 bases each). The CDR3 totals 15 residues. Trimming cost V 1 base and J 4 bases, with 12 bases left between them. In germline, CDR1 is WNHNN, CDR2 SYGVQD (reference sequence). In DNA form, the CDR3 reads TGCGCCAGCAGTGAGTGGCAGGGAGTGGCAGATACGCAGTATTTT. Translation gives CASSEWQGVADTQYF.

The CDR3 DNA sequence: TGCGCCAGCAGCCAAGAACTAGCGGGAGCTCCCAATGAGCAGTTCTTC. Amino acid sequence: CASSQELAGAPNEQFF. The rearrangement joins TRBV4-3 to TRBJ2-1, with 11 nucleotides matching TRBD2. Germline trimming cut 0 bases from V and 6 bases from J; bases unmatched to any gene: 4. This CDR3 region has 16 residues. Germline CDR1 LGHNA, CDR2 YSLEER.

This chain links TRBV18 with TRBJ1-3; maybe TRBD1 (5 bases). The germline V gene has CDR1 KGHSH and CDR2 LQKENI. Trimming removed 4 bases from V and 2 bases from J, with 9 bases in between. CDR3 length: 14 residues. As DNA, the CDR3 is TGTGCCAGCTCACTCAGGGAACCTGGAAACACCATATATTTT. It specifies CASSLREPGNTIYF. Full variable domain (missing parts from reference TRBV18 and TRBJ1-3): NAGVMQNPRHLVRRRGQEARLRCSPMKGHSHVYWYRQLPEEGLKFMVYLQKENIIDESGMPKERFSAEFPKEGPSILRIQQVVRGDSAAYFCASSLREPGNTIYFGEGSWLTVV.

This sequence joins TRBV2 and TRBJ1-6, with 7 bases lining up with TRBD1. V lost 4 bases and J lost 5; bases outside the gene matches: 5. Germline V gene lookup returns CDR1 SNHLY and CDR2 FYNNEI. The CDR3 loop spans 15 amino acids. The CDR3 spells CASSVQGTDNSPLHF. The CDR3 bases are TGTGCCAGCAGTGTACAGGGGACCGATAATTCACCCCTCCACTTT.

This sequence joins TRBV29-1 and TRBJ2-5; no clear D gene. The DNA end is a closer match to TRBJ2-7, so the J assignment may be wrong. The CDR3 totals 12 residues. Germline lookup yields CDR1 SQVTM and CDR2 ANQGSEA. CDR3 sequence (DNA): TGCAGCGTTCGAAGGTCCAACTACGAGCAGTACTTC. This sequence encodes CSVRRSNYEQYF.